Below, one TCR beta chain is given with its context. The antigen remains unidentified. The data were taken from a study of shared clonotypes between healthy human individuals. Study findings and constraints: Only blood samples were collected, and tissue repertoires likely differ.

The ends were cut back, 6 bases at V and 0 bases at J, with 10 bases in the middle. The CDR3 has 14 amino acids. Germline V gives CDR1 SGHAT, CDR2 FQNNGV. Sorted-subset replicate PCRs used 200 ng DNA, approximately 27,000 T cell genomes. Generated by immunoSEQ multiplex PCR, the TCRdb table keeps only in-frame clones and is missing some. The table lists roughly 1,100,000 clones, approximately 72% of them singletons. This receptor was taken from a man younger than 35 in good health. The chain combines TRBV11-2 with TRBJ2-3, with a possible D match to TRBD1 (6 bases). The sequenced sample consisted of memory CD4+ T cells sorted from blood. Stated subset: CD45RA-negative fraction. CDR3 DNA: TGTGCCAGCAGGTGGACAGCGAGCACAGATACGCAGTATTTT. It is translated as CASRWTASTDTQYF.